Detailed here is one T cell receptor beta chain. Its specificity is unknown. The entry originates in a study of cytomegalovirus exposure and HLA in healthy donors. PCR used 60 Vbeta primers and 13 Jbeta primers. In the original processing: Later analysis identified 80 million to 90 million unique TCR beta chains, 8.5 million to 13 million shared. Measured with immunoSEQ multiplex PCR; TCRdb has only the in-frame clones, and not every one. V and J calls and clone size follow that table, whereas D and trimming were derived from the DNA. This sample has about 260,000 clones, with around four fifths found just once. Germline V gene sequence: CDR1 GTSNPN, CDR2 SVGIG (reference sequence). The CDR3 has 15 residues. Points from the study as a whole: A later analysis reportedly found fewer N-insertions in an Asian-associated ancestry cluster than the approximately 700-donor mean. Looking again later, the authors saw that most CMV-associated TCR beta chains seemed HLA-restricted. A few chains tied to CMV proved CMV antigen-specific in vitro.

The sample consisted of PBMCs. The rearrangement uses TRBV30 and TRBJ1-1, with a weak D call TRBD1 (6 bases). The TCR originated in a woman in her forties in good health and CMV-seropositive. The CDR3 DNA sequence: TGTGCATCCACTGGGAGGGGGGGGATGAACACTGAAGCTTTCTTT. Translation gives CASTGRGGMNTEAFF.